This TCR beta chain was sequenced in a study of shared clonotypes between healthy human individuals. V was cut by 4 bases and J by 1 base, with 8 bases left in between. In germline, CDR1 is LNHDA, CDR2 SQIVND (reference sequence). This CDR3 contains 13 residues. This clone was observed once. Every donor was a Caucasian adult from Nashville, Tennessee. Generated by immunoSEQ multiplex PCR, the TCRdb table keeps only in-frame clones and is missing some. The sample records 1.5 million to 1.9 million clones, around 98% being singletons. This receptor was taken from a man younger than 40 in good health. This chain links TRBV19 with TRBJ2-7; possibly TRBD1 or TRBD2 for D (5 bases each). The sample consisted of naive CD4+ T cells sorted from blood. The subset: CD45RA+ positively selected. The DNA for the CDR3 is TGTGCCAGTAGTAAGTGGGGGTCCTACGAGCAGTACTTC. Protein product: CASSKWGSYEQYF.